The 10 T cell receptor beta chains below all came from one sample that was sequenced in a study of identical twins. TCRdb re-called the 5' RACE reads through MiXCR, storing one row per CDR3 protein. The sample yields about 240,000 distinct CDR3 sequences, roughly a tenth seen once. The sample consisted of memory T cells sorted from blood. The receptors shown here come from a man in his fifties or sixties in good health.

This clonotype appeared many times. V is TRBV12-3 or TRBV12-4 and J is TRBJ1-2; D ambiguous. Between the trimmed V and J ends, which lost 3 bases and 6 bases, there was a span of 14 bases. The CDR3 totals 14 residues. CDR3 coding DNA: TGTGCCAGCAGTTTCTCAGAGGGAATAAATGGCTACACCTTC. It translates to CASSFSEGINGYTF.

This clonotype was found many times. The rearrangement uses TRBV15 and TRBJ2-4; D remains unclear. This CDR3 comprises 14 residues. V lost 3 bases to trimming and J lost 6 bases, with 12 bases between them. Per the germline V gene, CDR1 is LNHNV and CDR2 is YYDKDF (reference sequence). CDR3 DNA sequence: TGTGCCACCAGCAGGTCCTCGGCTAGAAACATTCAGTACTTC. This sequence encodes CATSRSSARNIQYF.

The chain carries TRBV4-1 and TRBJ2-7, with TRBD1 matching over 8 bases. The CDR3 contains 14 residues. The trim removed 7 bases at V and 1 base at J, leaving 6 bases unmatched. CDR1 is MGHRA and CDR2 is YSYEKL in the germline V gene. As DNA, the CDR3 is TGCGCCAGCAAATGGACAGGGACGTCCTACGAGCAGTACTTC. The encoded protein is CASKWTGTSYEQYF.

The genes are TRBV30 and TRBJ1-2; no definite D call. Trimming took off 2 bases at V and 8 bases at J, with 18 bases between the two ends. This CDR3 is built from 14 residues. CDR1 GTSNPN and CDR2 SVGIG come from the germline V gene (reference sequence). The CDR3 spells CAWSSSVGRGGYTF. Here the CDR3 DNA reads TGTGCCTGGAGTTCCTCGGTGGGGAGAGGAGGCTACACCTTC.

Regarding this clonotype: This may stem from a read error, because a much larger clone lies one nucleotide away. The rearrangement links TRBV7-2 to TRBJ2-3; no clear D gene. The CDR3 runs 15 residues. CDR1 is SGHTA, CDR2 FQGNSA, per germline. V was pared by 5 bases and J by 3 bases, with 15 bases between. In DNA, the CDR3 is TGTGCCAGCAGCCCGGACCCCTTCGGGACAGATACGCAGTATTTT. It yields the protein CASSPDPFGTDTQYF.

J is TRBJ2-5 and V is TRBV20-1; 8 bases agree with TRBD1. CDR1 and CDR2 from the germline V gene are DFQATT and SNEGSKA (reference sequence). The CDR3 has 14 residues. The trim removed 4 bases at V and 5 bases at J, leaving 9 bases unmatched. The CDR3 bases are TGCAGTGCTATCCCAACGGACAGGGTGGAGACCCAGTACTTC. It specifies CSAIPTDRVETQYF.

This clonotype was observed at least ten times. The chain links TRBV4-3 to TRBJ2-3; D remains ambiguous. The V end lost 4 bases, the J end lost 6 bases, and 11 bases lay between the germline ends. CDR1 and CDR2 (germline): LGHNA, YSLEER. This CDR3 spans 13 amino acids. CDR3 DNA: TGCGCCAGCAGCCCTGGTAGAAGGGATACGCAGTATTTT. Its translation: CASSPGRRDTQYF.

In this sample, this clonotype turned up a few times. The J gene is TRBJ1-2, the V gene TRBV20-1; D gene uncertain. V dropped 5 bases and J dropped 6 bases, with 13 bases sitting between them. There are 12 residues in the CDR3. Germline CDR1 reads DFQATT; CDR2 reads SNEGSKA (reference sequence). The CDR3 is CSAPTRVHGYTF. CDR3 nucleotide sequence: TGCAGTGCTCCTACGCGGGTCCATGGCTACACCTTC.

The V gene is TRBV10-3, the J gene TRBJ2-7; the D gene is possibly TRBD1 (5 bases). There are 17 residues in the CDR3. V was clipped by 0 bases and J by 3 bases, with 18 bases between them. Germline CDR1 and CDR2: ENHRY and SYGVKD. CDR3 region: CAISESKVRQGNYEQYF. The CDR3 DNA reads TGTGCCATCAGTGAGTCGAAAGTCAGGCAGGGAAACTACGAGCAGTACTTC.

The chain's CDR3 is CATSDPTSGNSEQFF. The CDR3 bases are TGTGCCACCAGTGACCCAACTAGCGGGAACAGTGAGCAGTTCTTC. V gene TRBV24-1 combines with J gene TRBJ2-1; 10 positions agree with TRBD2. Germline V gene sequence: CDR1 KGHDR, CDR2 SFDVKD. The CDR3 contains 15 residues. V was clipped by 4 bases and J by 9 bases; unmatched bases: 8.